This T cell receptor beta chain was sequenced for a study of early stage breast cancer tumors. Study summary: Twelve of the 16 invasive tumors were ER+, PR+ and HER2-. Samples were sequenced at approximately 9.5-fold average coverage.

Method: immunoSEQ multiplex PCR; TCRdb's copy keeps in-frame clones and lacks some. The sample yields about 30,000 clones, 55% to 75% seen once. Germline V gives CDR1 MGHRA, CDR2 YSYEKL. This CDR3 is built from 15 residues. Deletions cut 0 bases from V and 7 bases from J, with 10 bases between. The clonotype comes from a person aged 45-60 years with breast cancer. The sequenced sample was blood. The chain couples TRBV4-1 to TRBJ1-6, with a possible D match to TRBD1 (6 bases). The DNA for the CDR3 is TGCGCCAGCAGCCAAGATCAACAGGGAAATTCACCCCTCCACTTT. It translates to CASSQDQQGNSPLHF.